This entry lists 5 T cell receptor beta chains sequenced from one sample in a study of blood T cell repertoires in COVID-19. Some clones are missing from TCRdb's copy, which holds only in-frame ones; the method was immunoSEQ multiplex PCR. This table has about 44,000 clones, roughly 73% appearing once. The sequenced sample was peripheral blood. The receptors here all came from a man aged 80 or over with acute or convalescent COVID-19.

The V call is TRBV3-1 (or the pseudogene TRBV3-2), the J call TRBJ2-7, with TRBD1 as a possible D gene (5 bases). The CDR3 covers 13 residues. Looked up from germline, CDR1 is LGHDT and CDR2 is YNNKEL (reference sequence). V dropped 5 bases and J dropped 0 bases, with 8 bases sitting between them. CDR3 sequence: CASSRQFSYEQYF. CDR3 DNA: TGTGCCAGCAGCAGACAGTTCTCCTACGAGCAGTACTTC.

This clone has a count of ten or more. This chain joins TRBV10-2 and TRBJ2-7; no reliable D call. V shed 2 bases and J shed 2 bases, with 4 bases lying between them. This CDR3 has 12 residues. Germline values: CDR1 WSHSY, CDR2 SAAADI. In DNA form, the CDR3 reads TGCGCCAGCAGTGAGACTGCCTACGAGCAGTACTTC. Translating gives CASSETAYEQYF.

The chain joins TRBV3-1 (or the pseudogene TRBV3-2) to TRBJ2-7, with 11 bases aligning to TRBD2. After removal of 8 bases from V and 6 bases from J, the junction contained 6 bases not matched to a gene. This CDR3 is built from 13 residues. Germline V gene data show CDR1 as LGHDT and CDR2 as YNNKEL (reference sequence). The CDR3 here is CASQTTSGSEQYF. Here the CDR3 DNA reads TGTGCCAGCCAGACCACTAGCGGGAGCGAGCAGTACTTC.

This clone has just a few counts. This sequence joins TRBV7-9 and TRBJ2-4; 8 bases are a match to TRBD2. This CDR3 spans 14 amino acids. Germline CDR1 reads SEHNR; CDR2 reads FQNEAQ (reference sequence). The junction had 11 bases not matched to a gene; V was cut back by 8 bases and J by 8 bases. DNA of the CDR3: TGTGCCAGCCTTTGGGTTAGCGGGATTTACATTCAGTACTTC. Residues: CASLWVSGIYIQYF.

V and J are TRBV3-1 (or the pseudogene TRBV3-2) and TRBJ2-3; 7 positions agree with TRBD2. Trimming at V came to 1 base and at J to 2 bases, leaving 15 bases not matched to a gene. Germline CDR1 reads LGHDT; CDR2 reads YNNKEL (reference sequence). The CDR3 runs to 19 residues. Here the CDR3 DNA reads TGTGCCAGCAGCCAAGTGAGAAGGAGAGGCGGGAGAACCACAGATACGCAGTATTTT. Residues: CASSQVRRRGGRTTDTQYF.